The present TCR beta chain was sequenced within a study of human T cells and chemical hapten exposure. In the study overall: Mostly female, the patients presented with alopecia areata, totalis or universalis. The study's findings and limits: Once DPC sensitization occurred, TCRs above 1 in 1000 frequency showed no change.

TCRdb reprocessed the RACE reads via MiXCR and lists one record per CDR3 protein. This sample has more than 300,000 distinct CDR3 sequences, with approximately 5.1% found just once. Of note for this clonotype: Antigen unknown.

The CDR3 is 14 residues long. Germline CDR1 reads MNHNY; CDR2 reads SVGAGI (reference sequence). Trimming cost V 3 bases and J 6 bases, with 9 bases left between them. Time point indicated: pre-sensitization, week 0. Treatment given: therapeutic diphenylcyclopropenone sensitization with weekly scalp DPC. The TCR sequence derives from a woman aged 45 to 65 with alopecia areata. Some clones in this sample may be carry-over from other donors' samples. This specimen was whole blood, taken in connection with sensitization to the hapten diphenylcyclopropenone (DPC). This rearrangement joins TRBV6-6 to TRBJ1-6, with D perhaps TRBD1 (6 bases). The CDR3: CASSYGQSNSPLHF. CDR3 DNA sequence: TGTGCCAGCAGTTATGGACAGTCTAATTCACCCCTCCACTTT.